This TCR beta chain was sequenced during a study of glioma-infiltrating T cells. Whole-study context: Before surgery, glioma patients received dexamethasone for at most six days.

Details on this clonotype: The antigen is undetermined.

Using RNA template, CDR3s of TCR alpha and beta were amplified with iRepertoire arm-PCR. For one-step reverse transcription and amplification, about 90-400 ng of tissue mRNA or PBMC total RNA was used. A single record per CDR3 protein comes from TCRdb applying MiXCR to the multiplex PCR reads. Here the sample spans 300,000 to 400,000 distinct CDR3 sequences, 41% being singletons. Findings and limits, study-wide: Signature shared blood CDR3 motifs were enriched in low-divergence and depleted in high-divergence patients.

The sequenced sample was glioma tissue, nonneoplastic brain tissue, or PBMCs (not recorded which). The origin of this receptor is a human donor with low-grade glioma or glioblastoma, undergoing nonglioma brain surgery, or in good health (not recorded which).

In DNA form, the CDR3 reads TGTGCCAGCACCTCGGGACAAAACCATGGCTACACCTTC. It translates to CASTSGQNHGYTF. This chain links TRBV6-1 with TRBJ1-2; weak D call: TRBD1 (6 bases). Germline V gene lookup returns CDR1 MNHNS and CDR2 SASEGT. The V end lost 7 bases, the J end lost 6 bases, and 15 bases lay between the germline ends. The CDR3 is 13 residues long.